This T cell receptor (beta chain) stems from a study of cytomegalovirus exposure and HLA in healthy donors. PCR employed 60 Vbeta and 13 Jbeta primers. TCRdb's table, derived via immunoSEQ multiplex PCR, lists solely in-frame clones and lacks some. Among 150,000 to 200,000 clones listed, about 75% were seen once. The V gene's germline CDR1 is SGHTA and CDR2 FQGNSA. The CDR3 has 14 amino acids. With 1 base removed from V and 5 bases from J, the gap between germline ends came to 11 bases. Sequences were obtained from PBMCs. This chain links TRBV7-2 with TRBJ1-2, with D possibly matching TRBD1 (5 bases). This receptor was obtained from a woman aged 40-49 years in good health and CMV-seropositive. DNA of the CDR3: TGTGCCAGCAGCTTAGAGACAGACTTGTATGGCTACACCTTC. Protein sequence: CASSLETDLYGYTF.